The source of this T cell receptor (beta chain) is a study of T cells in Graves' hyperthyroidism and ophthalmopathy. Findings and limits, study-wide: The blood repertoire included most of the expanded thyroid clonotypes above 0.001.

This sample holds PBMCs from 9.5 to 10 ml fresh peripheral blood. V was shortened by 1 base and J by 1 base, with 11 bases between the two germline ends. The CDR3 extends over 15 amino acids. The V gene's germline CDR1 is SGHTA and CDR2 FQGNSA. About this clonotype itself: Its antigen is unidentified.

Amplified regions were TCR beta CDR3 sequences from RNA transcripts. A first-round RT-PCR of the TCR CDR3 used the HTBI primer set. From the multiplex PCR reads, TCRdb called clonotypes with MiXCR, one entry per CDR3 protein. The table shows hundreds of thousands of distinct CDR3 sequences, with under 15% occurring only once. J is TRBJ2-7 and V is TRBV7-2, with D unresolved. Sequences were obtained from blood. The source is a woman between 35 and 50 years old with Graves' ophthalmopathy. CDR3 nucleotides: TGTGCCAGCAGCTTAGGGCCAGAACGATCCTACGAGCAGTACTTC. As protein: CASSLGPERSYEQYF.